The T cell receptor beta chain under discussion was sequenced for a study of blood T cell repertoires in COVID-19 (dated by TCRdb to between 2020 and 2021). Some background on the complete study: Samples covering the acute and convalescent phases of COVID-19 were provided by collaborators in the United States, Italy and Spain. Where HLA class I and class II types were available, the types were taken from metadata supplied by the sample provider, not from assay-based typing. Samples were obtained from the ongoing ImmuneRACE study (first 160 participants) and from 1,200 or so subjects provided by 6 global collaborators. Subjects who had been exposed to COVID-19, were actively infected with it, or had recovered from it provided the deeply sampled blood TCRbeta repertoires that made up the dataset. The sample metadata nearly always contained a de-identified subject ID, COVID-19 status, age in years and sex. A freely available public database, intended as a resource for researchers studying the immune response to SARS-CoV-2, is where the repertoires were released. The prospective study material was composed of cDNA or gDNA derived from T cells, B-cell-depleted T cells, or PBMCs. Study-wide findings and limitations: The quantity of clinical and demographic metadata differed by source and by participant and was supplied without curation.

Participants in the prospective study were enrolled through a virtual design, were aged roughly 18 to 100 years, and lived in roughly 24 United States geographic areas. In the prospective study, cohorts were assigned on the basis of participant-reported clinical history obtained from a screening survey and a study questionnaire. For ImmuneRACE Cohort 3, a participant was defined as recovered based on two consecutive negative NP/OP PCR tests, clearance by a healthcare professional, or resolution of symptoms. Each participant in the prospective study had whole blood, serum and a nasopharyngeal or oropharyngeal swab collected by mobile phlebotomists. Additional blood draws and questionnaires over an approximately two-month period could optionally be provided by prospective study participants. Prospective study blood samples were shipped either frozen or at room temperature before DNA extraction. With regard to this clone: Its antigen is still unknown. Per-base qualities were not stored, and no clone one base away is much larger.

The CDR3 has 13 amino acids, counting the end cysteine and phenylalanine. Solely the CDR3 DNA is kept, with 39 bases framed from the first base. Via the germline V gene (reference sequence), CDR1 is LNHDA and CDR2 SQIVND. V and J lose 3 bases and 3 bases, and a span of 8 bases separates them. TCRbeta CDR3 regions were amplified from genomic DNA by means of the immunoSEQ Assay, a bias-controlled multiplex PCR. The paper's processing steps were these. The number of nucleated cells in each sample was estimated by amplification of reference gene primers within the assay. To quantify the absolute abundance of each unique TCRbeta CDR3 rearrangement, sequence reads were collapsed and filtered. Productive Simpson clonality was computed per sample as the square root of Simpson's diversity index over productive rearrangements. In TCRdb, the immuneACCESS table is reduced to in-frame sequences with V and J assigned. These tables do not hold every clone; where another copy was compared, an unresolved V gene accounts for under half, and the others remain unexplained. V and J calls and clone size are as listed in that table; D and trimming were resolved from the DNA. The sample table lists around 450,000 clones, 87% of them with a count of one. The ten largest clones capture roughly 0.7% of the sample.

The TCR was taken from a young woman who had recovered from COVID-19. The sample consisted of PBMCs or T cells enriched from blood (not recorded which). This chain joins TRBV19 to TRBJ1-1; no D gene is confidently identified. Here is the DNA: TGTGCCAGTAGTATGGGCCCCGACACTGAAGCTTTCTTT. Protein translation: CASSMGPDTEAFF.